These 21 T cell receptor beta chains were sequenced from one sample in a study of spatial heterogeneity in lung cancer. From the 5' RACE reads, TCRdb called clonotypes with MiXCR, one entry per CDR3 protein. Here the sample spans about 4,200 distinct CDR3 sequences, about 6% being singletons. Overall study results and limits: Counts of expanded intratumoral alpha and beta TCRs tracked tumor mutation counts.

Described time point: sample taken at primary tumor resection. No antigen is known for these receptors. The specimen comprised lung tumor tissue, sampled at surgery. All receptors derive from a male donor with early-stage non-small cell lung cancer.

The rearrangement links TRBV7-2 to TRBJ1-1; D is ambiguous. The germline V gene has CDR1 SGHTA and CDR2 FQGNSA. V was trimmed by 2 bases and J by 1 base, leaving 5 bases between them. The CDR3 totals 13 residues. The CDR3 nucleotides are TGTGCCAGCAGCTTAATATCGAACACTGAAGCTTTCTTT. Translated: CASSLISNTEAFF.

This clonotype is termed medium-sized (0.01 to 0.1%). The chain joins TRBV6-1 to TRBJ2-7, with D maybe TRBD2 (5 bases). Germline-derived CDR1 and CDR2 are MNHNS and SASEGT. Trimming removed 6 bases at V and 2 bases at J, with 8 bases between. CDR3 length equals 12 residues. This chain's CDR3 is CASRDLTYEQYF. The CDR3 nucleotides read TGTGCCAGCAGGGACTTAACCTACGAGCAGTACTTC.

This clonotype is judged medium-sized (0.01 to 0.1%). The V call is TRBV12-3 or TRBV12-4, the J call TRBJ1-1, with D possibly matching TRBD1 (5 bases). The CDR3 contains 15 residues. Trimming shortened V by 4 bases and J by 4 bases, and 16 bases separated the two germline ends. CDR3 sequence (DNA): TGTGCCAGCAGTTCAGACAGCCAGAGAAGCACTGAAGCTTTCTTT. Amino acids: CASSSDSQRSTEAFF.

In this sample, this clonotype is medium-sized (0.01 to 0.1%). The junction departs from the called germline gene at one end, perhaps through a read error. The V gene is TRBV10-3, the J gene TRBJ2-1, with no clear D. This CDR3 has 10 residues. Germline CDR1 and CDR2: ENHRY and SYGVKD. Here the CDR3 reads CAIGDAEQFF. For the CDR3, the DNA is TGTGCCATCGGTGATGCCGAGCAGTTCTTC.

This clonotype has a count of ten or more. V is TRBV2 and J is TRBJ1-5; D perhaps matches TRBD1 (6 bases). Germline CDR1 SNHLY, CDR2 FYNNEI. Trimming took off 7 bases at V and 6 bases at J, with 19 bases between the two ends. CDR3 length equals 15 residues. The CDR3 reads CASTQLGGASQPQHF. As DNA, the CDR3 is TGTGCCAGCACCCAACTTGGGGGCGCAAGTCAGCCCCAGCATTTT.

This clonotype is medium-sized. This chain joins TRBV7-2 and TRBJ2-5; 7 bases line up with TRBD2. Germline CDR1 SGHTA, CDR2 FQGNSA. The CDR3 extends over 15 amino acids. V dropped 7 bases and J dropped 0; count of bases not matched to a gene: 8. The CDR3 spells CASNSDAGDQETQYF. CDR3 nucleotide sequence: TGTGCCAGCAACTCAGACGCGGGGGACCAAGAGACCCAGTACTTC.

By share, this clonotype counts as medium-sized. This sequence joins TRBV5-1 and TRBJ2-1; a weak D match, TRBD2 (5 bases). V dropped 3 bases and J dropped 4 bases, with 8 bases sitting between them. The length of the CDR3 is 13 residues. Germline CDR1 SGHRS, CDR2 YFSETQ. The CDR3 loop is CASSSDSYNEQFF. The CDR3, as DNA: TGCGCCAGCAGCTCGGACTCTTACAATGAGCAGTTCTTC.

This clonotype was counted between two and nine times. The chain combines TRBV6-2 or TRBV6-3 with TRBJ1-1; unclear D gene. Deletions cut 0 bases from V and 3 bases from J, with 8 bases between. The CDR3 has 14 amino acids. Per the germline V gene, CDR1 is MNHEY and CDR2 is SVGEGT. The CDR3 region is CASSYSGLYTEAFF. In DNA, the CDR3 is TGTGCCAGCAGTTACTCGGGGTTATACACTGAAGCTTTCTTT.

This clonotype rates as medium-sized (0.01 to 0.1%). The chain is built from TRBV7-3 and TRBJ2-5, with TRBD1 matching 11 bases. CDR1 is SGHTA and CDR2 is FQGTGA in the germline V gene. Trimming at V came to 4 bases and at J to 5 bases, leaving 3 bases not matched to a gene. The CDR3 runs 14 residues. The CDR3 DNA is TGTGCCAGCAGCTGGGGACAGGGGGTTGAGACCCAGTACTTC. Protein product: CASSWGQGVETQYF.

The V gene is TRBV18, the J gene TRBJ2-5; the match to TRBD2 covers 10 bases. The CDR3 totals 15 residues. CDR1 is KGHSH, CDR2 LQKENI, per germline. J lost 3 bases, V lost 3 bases, and 4 bases had no gene match. For the CDR3, the DNA is TGTGCCAGCTCACCCCAAGGGACTAGCGAAGAGACCCAGTACTTC. Its protein product is CASSPQGTSEETQYF.

This clonotype rates as medium-sized (0.01 to 0.1%). The V and J genes are TRBV16 and TRBJ2-7; 8 bases agree with TRBD1. CDR3 length: 15 residues. Germline values: CDR1 KGHSY, CDR2 FQNENV. Trimming at V came to 7 bases and at J to 2 bases, leaving 10 bases not matched to a gene. The CDR3 reads CASTFDRGSTYEQYF. CDR3 nucleotide sequence: TGTGCCAGCACCTTCGACAGGGGTTCCACCTACGAGCAGTACTTC.

This clonotype is labeled as medium-sized (0.01 to 0.1%). The chain combines TRBV27 with TRBJ1-1; D perhaps matches TRBD1 (6 bases). The V gene's germline CDR1 is MNHEY and CDR2 SMNVEV (reference sequence). Trimming cost V 2 bases and J 3 bases, with 10 bases left between them. The CDR3 covers 14 residues. As DNA, the CDR3 is TGTGCCAGCAGTTTAGAAGGGGGAGACACTGAAGCTTTCTTT. Translating gives CASSLEGGDTEAFF.

By share, this clonotype counts as medium-sized (0.01 to 0.1%). V is TRBV7-2 and J is TRBJ2-7, with D perhaps matching TRBD1 (6 bases). Germline-derived CDR1 and CDR2 are SGHTA and FQGNSA. The ends were cut back, 4 bases at V and 2 bases at J, with 9 bases in the middle. The CDR3 spans 13 residues. The CDR3 is CASSSTGPYEQYF. CDR3 in DNA: TGTGCCAGCAGCTCTACAGGGCCCTACGAGCAGTACTTC.

This clonotype was counted at least ten times. The rearrangement uses TRBV18 and TRBJ2-1; weak D call: TRBD2 (6 bases). The germline V and J ends were trimmed by 6 bases and 6 bases, with 15 bases remaining between them. Per the germline V gene, CDR1 is KGHSH and CDR2 is LQKENI. The CDR3 is 14 residues long. The CDR3 here is CASSPAGRPNEQFF. The CDR3 DNA is TGTGCCAGCTCTCCGGCGGGAAGGCCCAATGAGCAGTTCTTC.

Ten or more counts support this clonotype. The V call is TRBV20-1, the J call TRBJ2-7, with a weak D call TRBD2 (5 bases). Trimming shortened V by 0 bases and J by 2 bases, and 11 bases separated the two germline ends. The germline V gene encodes CDR1 DFQATT and CDR2 SNEGSKA (reference sequence). The CDR3 runs 14 residues. The CDR3 protein is CSARDMDLPYEQYF. For the CDR3, the DNA is TGCAGTGCTAGAGATATGGACTTACCCTACGAGCAGTACTTC.

By share, this clonotype counts as medium-sized (0.01 to 0.1%). This sequence joins TRBV7-8 and TRBJ2-7; 13 positions match TRBD2. V shed 5 bases, J shed 6 bases, and the junction held 4 bases outside the gene matches. This CDR3 spans 14 amino acids. Germline loops: CDR1 SGHVS, CDR2 FQNEAQ. This CDR3 is CASSPGTSGTEQYF. In nucleotides, the CDR3 is TGTGCCAGCAGCCCCGGGACTAGCGGGACCGAGCAGTACTTC.

The J gene is TRBJ1-1, the V gene TRBV7-9, with D unresolved. Looked up from germline, CDR1 is SEHNR and CDR2 is FQNEAQ (reference sequence). V lost 0 bases and J 4 bases, leaving 6 bases between the germline ends. The CDR3 spans 13 residues. Here the CDR3 reads CASSLAVGTEAFF. DNA of the CDR3: TGTGCCAGCAGCTTAGCCGTCGGCACTGAAGCTTTCTTT.

Relative to its sample, this clonotype is medium-sized. The rearrangement joins TRBV15 to TRBJ2-2, with TRBD2 identical over 7 bases. The CDR3 runs to 13 residues. Germline V gives CDR1 LNHNV, CDR2 YYDKDF (reference sequence). V trimming: 5 bases; J trimming: 5 bases; junction bases outside the gene matches: 2. Here the CDR3 DNA reads TGTGCCACCAGCGGTAGCGGGACCGGGGAGCTGTTTTTT. Translated, it gives CATSGSGTGELFF.

This clonotype is judged medium-sized. The V gene is TRBV29-1, the J gene TRBJ2-3; 8 nucleotides match TRBD1. The CDR3 runs 12 residues. Trimming removed 5 bases from V and 4 bases from J; junction bases left unmatched: 2. Germline V gene lookup returns CDR1 SQVTM and CDR2 ANQGSEA. The CDR3 reads CSVIRGPDTQYF. The CDR3 DNA follows: TGCAGCGTTATCAGGGGGCCAGATACGCAGTATTTT.

This clonotype was counted ten times or more. V gene TRBV5-6 combines with J gene TRBJ1-3, with TRBD1 identical over 9 bases. The CDR3 totals 15 residues. V trimming: 0 bases; J trimming: 5 bases; junction bases outside the gene matches: 3. CDR1 is SGHDT and CDR2 is YYEEEE in the germline V gene. The CDR3 DNA follows: TGTGCCAGCAGCTTGGTGGGACAGGGCAGAAACACCATATATTTT. Translating it yields CASSLVGQGRNTIYF.

By share, this clonotype counts as large. V usage is TRBV12-3 or TRBV12-4 and J usage is TRBJ1-1, with a weak D call TRBD1 (5 bases). V was pared by 5 bases and J by 1 base, with 8 bases between. CDR3 length equals 13 residues. The CDR3 sequence is CASSVQANTEAFF. The DNA of the CDR3 is TGTGCCAGCAGTGTACAGGCGAACACTGAAGCTTTCTTT.